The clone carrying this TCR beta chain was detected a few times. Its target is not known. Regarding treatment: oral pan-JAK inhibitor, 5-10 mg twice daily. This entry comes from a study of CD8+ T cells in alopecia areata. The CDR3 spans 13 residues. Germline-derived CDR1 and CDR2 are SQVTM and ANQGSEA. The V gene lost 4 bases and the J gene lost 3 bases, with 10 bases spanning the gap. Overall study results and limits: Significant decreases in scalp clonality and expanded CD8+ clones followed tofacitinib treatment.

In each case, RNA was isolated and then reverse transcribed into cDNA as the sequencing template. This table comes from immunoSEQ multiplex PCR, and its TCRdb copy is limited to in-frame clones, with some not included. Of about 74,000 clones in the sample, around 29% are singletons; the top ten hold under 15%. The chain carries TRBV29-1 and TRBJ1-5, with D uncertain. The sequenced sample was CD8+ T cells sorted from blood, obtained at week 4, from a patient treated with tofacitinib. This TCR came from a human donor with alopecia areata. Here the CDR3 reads CSVADGYNQPQHF. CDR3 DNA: TGCAGCGTTGCCGACGGTTACAATCAGCCCCAGCATTTT.